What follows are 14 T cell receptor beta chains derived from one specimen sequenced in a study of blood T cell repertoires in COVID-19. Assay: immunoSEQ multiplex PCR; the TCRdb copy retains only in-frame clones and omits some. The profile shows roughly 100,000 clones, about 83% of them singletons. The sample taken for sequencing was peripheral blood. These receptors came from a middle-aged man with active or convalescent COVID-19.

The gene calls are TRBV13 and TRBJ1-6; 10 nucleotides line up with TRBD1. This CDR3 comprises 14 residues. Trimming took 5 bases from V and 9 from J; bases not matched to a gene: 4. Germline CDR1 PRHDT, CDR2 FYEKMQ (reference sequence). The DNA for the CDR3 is TGTGCCAGCAGCACGGGACAGGGGAGTTCACCCCTCCACTTT. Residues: CASSTGQGSSPLHF.

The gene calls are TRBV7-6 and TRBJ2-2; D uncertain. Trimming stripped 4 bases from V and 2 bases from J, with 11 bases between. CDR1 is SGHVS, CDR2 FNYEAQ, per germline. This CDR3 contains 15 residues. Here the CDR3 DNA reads TGTGCCAGCAGCTCTGGGCCACGAAACACCGGGGAGCTGTTTTTT. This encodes CASSSGPRNTGELFF.

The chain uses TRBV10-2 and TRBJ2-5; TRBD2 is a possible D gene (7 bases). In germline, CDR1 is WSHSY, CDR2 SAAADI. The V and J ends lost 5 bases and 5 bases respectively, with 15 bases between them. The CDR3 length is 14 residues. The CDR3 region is CASSSGGLGETQYF. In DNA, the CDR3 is TGCGCCAGCAGTTCGGGGGGCCTAGGGGAGACCCAGTACTTC.

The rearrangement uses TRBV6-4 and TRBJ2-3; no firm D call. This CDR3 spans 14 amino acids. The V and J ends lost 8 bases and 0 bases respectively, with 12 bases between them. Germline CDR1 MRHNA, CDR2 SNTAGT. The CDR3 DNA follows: TGTGCCAGCTCGAGAGAATCTAGCACAGATACGCAGTATTTT. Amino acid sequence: CASSRESSTDTQYF.

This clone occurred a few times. DNA of the CDR3: TGTGCCAGCACCAAGGGTAGCGGGGGCCACAATGAGCAGTTCTTC. Translating gives CASTKGSGGHNEQFF. The rearrangement links TRBV6-5 to TRBJ2-1; 9 bases line up with TRBD2. The junction had 9 bases not matched to a gene; V was cut back by 7 bases and J by 5 bases. Germline CDR1 MNHEY, CDR2 SVGAGI. The CDR3 is made up of 15 amino acids.

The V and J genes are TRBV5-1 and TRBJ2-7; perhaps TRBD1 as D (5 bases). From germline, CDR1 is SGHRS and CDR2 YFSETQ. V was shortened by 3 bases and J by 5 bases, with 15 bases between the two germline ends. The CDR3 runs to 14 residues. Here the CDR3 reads CASSSSTVKDEQYF. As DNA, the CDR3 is TGCGCCAGCAGCTCCTCGACAGTCAAGGACGAGCAGTACTTC.

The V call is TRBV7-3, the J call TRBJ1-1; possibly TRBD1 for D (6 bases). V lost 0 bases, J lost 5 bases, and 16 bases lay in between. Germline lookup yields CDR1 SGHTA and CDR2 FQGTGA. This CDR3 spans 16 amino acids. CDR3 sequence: CASSLTSPQGRTEAFF. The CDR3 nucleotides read TGTGCCAGCAGCTTAACGTCCCCACAGGGTAGGACTGAAGCTTTCTTT.

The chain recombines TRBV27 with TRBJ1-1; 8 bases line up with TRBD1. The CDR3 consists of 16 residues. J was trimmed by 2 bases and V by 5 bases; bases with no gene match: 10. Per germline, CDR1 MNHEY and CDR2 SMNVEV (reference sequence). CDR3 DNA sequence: TGTGCCAGCAGTACCTATACCGGGACAGGAAACACTGAAGCTTTCTTT. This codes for CASSTYTGTGNTEAFF.

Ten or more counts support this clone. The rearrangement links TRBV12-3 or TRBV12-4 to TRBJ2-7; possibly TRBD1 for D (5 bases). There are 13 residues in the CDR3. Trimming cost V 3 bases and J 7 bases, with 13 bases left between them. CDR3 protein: CASSLDTVGEQYF. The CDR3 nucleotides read TGTGCCAGCAGTTTGGACACCGTGGGTGAGCAGTACTTC.

The CDR3 here is CASSPRQGEVVVNTEAFF. In DNA, the CDR3 is TGTGCCAGCAGTCCGCGACAGGGGGAGGTTGTTGTGAACACTGAAGCTTTCTTT. J is TRBJ1-1 and V is TRBV27, with 9 bases aligning to TRBD1. CDR3 length: 18 residues. Per germline, CDR1 MNHEY and CDR2 SMNVEV (reference sequence). Trimming took 5 bases from V and 0 from J; bases not matched to a gene: 13.

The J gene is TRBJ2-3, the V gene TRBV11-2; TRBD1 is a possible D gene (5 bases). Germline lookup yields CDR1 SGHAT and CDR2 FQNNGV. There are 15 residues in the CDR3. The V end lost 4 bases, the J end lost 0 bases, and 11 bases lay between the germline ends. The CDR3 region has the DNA TGTGCCAGCAGCTCCCGGACAACCAGCACAGATACGCAGTATTTT. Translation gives CASSSRTTSTDTQYF.

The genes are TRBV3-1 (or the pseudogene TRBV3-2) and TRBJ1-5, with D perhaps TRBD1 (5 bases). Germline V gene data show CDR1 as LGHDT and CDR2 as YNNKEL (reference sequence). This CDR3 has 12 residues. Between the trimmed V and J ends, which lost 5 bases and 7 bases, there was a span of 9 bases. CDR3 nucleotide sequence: TGTGCCAGCAGCGCGGGGCGCCAGCCCCAGCATTTT. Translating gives CASSAGRQPQHF.

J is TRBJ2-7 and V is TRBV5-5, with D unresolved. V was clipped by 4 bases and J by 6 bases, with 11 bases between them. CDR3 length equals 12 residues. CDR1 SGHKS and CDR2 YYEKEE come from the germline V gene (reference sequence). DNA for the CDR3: TGTGCCAGCAGCCCCGACCCGGGCGAGCAGTACTTC. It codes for CASSPDPGEQYF.

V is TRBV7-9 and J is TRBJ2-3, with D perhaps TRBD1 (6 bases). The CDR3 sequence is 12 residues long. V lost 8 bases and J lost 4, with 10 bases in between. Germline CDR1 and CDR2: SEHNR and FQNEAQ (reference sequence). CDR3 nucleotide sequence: TGTGCCAGCCAGGGGTGGGCAGATACGCAGTATTTT. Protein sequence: CASQGWADTQYF.